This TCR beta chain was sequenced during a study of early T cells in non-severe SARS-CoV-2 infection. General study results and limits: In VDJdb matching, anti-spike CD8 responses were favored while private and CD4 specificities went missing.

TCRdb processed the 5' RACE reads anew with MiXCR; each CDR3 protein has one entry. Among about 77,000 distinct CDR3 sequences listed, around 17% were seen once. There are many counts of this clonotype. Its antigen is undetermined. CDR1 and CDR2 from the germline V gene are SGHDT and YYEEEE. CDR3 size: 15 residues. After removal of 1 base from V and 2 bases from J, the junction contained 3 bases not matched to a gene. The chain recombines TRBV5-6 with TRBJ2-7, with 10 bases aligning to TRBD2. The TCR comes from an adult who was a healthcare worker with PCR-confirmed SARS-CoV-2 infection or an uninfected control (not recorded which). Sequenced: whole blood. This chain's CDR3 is CASSLRTSGAYEQYF. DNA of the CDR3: TGTGCCAGCAGCTTGCGGACTAGCGGAGCCTACGAGCAGTACTTC.